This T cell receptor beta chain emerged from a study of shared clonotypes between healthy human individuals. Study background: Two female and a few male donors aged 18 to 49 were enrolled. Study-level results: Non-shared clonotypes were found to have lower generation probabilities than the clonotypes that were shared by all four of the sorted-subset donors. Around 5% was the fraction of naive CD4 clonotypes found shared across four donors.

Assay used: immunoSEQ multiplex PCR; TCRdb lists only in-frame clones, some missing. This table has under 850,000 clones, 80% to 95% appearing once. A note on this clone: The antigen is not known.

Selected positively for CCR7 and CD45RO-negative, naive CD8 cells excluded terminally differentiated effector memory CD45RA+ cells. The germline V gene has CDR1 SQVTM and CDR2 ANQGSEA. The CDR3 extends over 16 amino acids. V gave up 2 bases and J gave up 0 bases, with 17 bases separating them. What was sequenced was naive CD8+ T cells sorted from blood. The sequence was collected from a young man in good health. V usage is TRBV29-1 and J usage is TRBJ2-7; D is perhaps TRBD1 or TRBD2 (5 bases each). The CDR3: CSVERVGDRFSYEQYF. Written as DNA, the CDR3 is TGCAGCGTTGAACGCGTAGGGGACCGGTTCTCCTACGAGCAGTACTTC.